The 8 T cell receptor beta chains below were found in one sample sequenced in a study of T-cell reconstitution after alpha-beta-depleted transplantation in children. Unique molecular identifiers were incorporated into the prepared TCRbeta library. TCRdb re-called the PCR reads with MiXCR, one entry per CDR3 protein. The sample contains almost 500,000 distinct CDR3 sequences, under 15% of which appear only once. The source material was PBMCs from the stem cell graft donor, sampled from the stem cell graft. The receptors were sampled from a human donor who donated a stem cell graft to a child with combined immunodeficiency.

This clonotype was seen many times. The rearrangement joins TRBV4-2 to TRBJ2-5; no definite D call. Germline V lookup: CDR1 LGHNA, CDR2 YNFKEQ. V was pared by 0 bases and J by 1 base, with 9 bases between. This CDR3 region has 15 residues. The CDR3 sequence: CASSQDPNSQETQYF. CDR3 DNA sequence: TGTGCCAGCAGCCAAGATCCCAACAGCCAAGAGACCCAGTACTTC.

This clonotype was picked up a small number of times. The chain uses TRBV5-1 and TRBJ2-3, with a tentative D call TRBD1 (6 bases). The CDR3 spans 14 residues. Trimming removed 0 bases at V and 6 bases at J, with 11 bases between. CDR1 and CDR2 from the germline V gene are SGHRS and YFSETQ. The CDR3, as DNA: TGCGCCAGCAGCTTGGGGCAGGGGATGGATACGCAGTATTTT. Residues: CASSLGQGMDTQYF.

For this clonotype: The junction departs from germline at one end; a sequencing error may be responsible. This chain connects TRBV7-8 to TRBJ2-2, with a weak D call TRBD1 (5 bases). Germline V CDR1 and CDR2: SGHVS, FQNEAQ. The CDR3 loop spans 13 amino acids. The DNA for the CDR3 is TGTGCCGGCAGTCAGGGTGACACCGGGGAGCTGTTTTTT. It translates to CAGSQGDTGELFF.

A few counts support this clonotype. The V and J genes are TRBV30 and TRBJ2-1; D might be TRBD2 (6 bases). Deletions cut 3 bases from V and 4 bases from J, with 16 bases between. CDR1 and CDR2 from the germline V gene are GTSNPN and SVGIG (reference sequence). The CDR3 is 15 amino acids. The CDR3 here is CAWRGSSGLYNEQFF. CDR3 bases: TGTGCCTGGAGAGGTTCCTCGGGACTTTACAATGAGCAGTTCTTC.

The V and J genes are TRBV7-9 and TRBJ1-6, with a weak D call TRBD1 (5 bases). The CDR3 is 16 residues long. CDR1 and CDR2 (germline): SEHNR, FQNEAQ (reference sequence). Trimming stripped 2 bases from V and 7 bases from J, with 15 bases between. For the CDR3, the DNA is TGTGCCAGCAGCTTACGATTAGGGGAGAGGAATTCACCCCTCCACTTT. Translation gives CASSLRLGERNSPLHF. Variable domain in full (rest from reference TRBV7-9 and TRBJ1-6): DTGVSQNPRHKITKRGQNVTFRCDPISEHNRLYWYRQTLGQGPEFLTYFQNEAQLEKSRLLSDRFSAERPKGSFSTLEIQRTEQGDSAMYLCASSLRLGERNSPLHFGNGTRLTVT.

This clonotype turned up a few times. V gene TRBV11-3 combines with J gene TRBJ2-7, with 9 bases aligning to TRBD1. The ends lost 4 bases at V and 3 bases at J; junction bases unmatched: 4. The CDR3 extends over 14 amino acids. From germline, CDR1 is SGHNT and CDR2 YENEEA. CDR3 DNA sequence: TGTGCCAGCAGCTCACAGGGGGCTGACTACGAGCAGTACTTC. This gives the protein CASSSQGADYEQYF.

V gene TRBV18 combines with J gene TRBJ2-1; TRBD1 might be the D (6 bases). V was pared by 2 bases and J by 0 bases, with 14 bases between. The CDR3 totals 17 residues. Germline V gives CDR1 KGHSH, CDR2 LQKENI. The CDR3 sequence: CASSPYPGDSSYNEQFF. The CDR3 DNA follows: TGTGCCAGCTCACCATATCCAGGGGATAGCTCCTACAATGAGCAGTTCTTC.

The chain employs TRBV20-1 and TRBJ1-1; TRBD1 is a possible D gene (5 bases). The CDR3 sequence is 10 residues long. Germline CDR1 reads DFQATT; CDR2 reads SNEGSKA (reference sequence). The CDR3 sequence: CRPDQGEAFF. CDR3 nucleotides: TGCAGGCCAGACCAGGGAGAAGCTTTCTTT.